Described below is a single T cell receptor beta chain sequence and its context. Its antigen is currently unknown. Method: immunoSEQ multiplex PCR; TCRdb's copy keeps in-frame clones and lacks some. The sample has thousands of clones, 55% to 75% seen once. There are 17 residues in the CDR3. The germline CDR1 and CDR2 sequences are LNHNV and YYDKDF (reference sequence). Deletions cut 1 base from V and 2 bases from J, with 16 bases between. This entry comes from a study of siplizumab effects on memory and regulatory T cells. Study-wide results and limits: Memory cells seemed less diverse than naive T cells, which seemed major alloresponse contributors.

The sample comprised effector memory CD8+ T cells sorted from blood. Regarding subset: unstimulated CD8+ effector memory T cells. The rearrangement links TRBV15 to TRBJ2-3; a weak D match, TRBD2 (7 bases). This TCR derives from a human donor in good health. CDR3 sequence (DNA): TGTGCCACCAGCAGAGGCCGAGGAGGGGGGGACACAGATACGCAGTATTTT. This gives the protein CATSRGRGGGDTDTQYF.